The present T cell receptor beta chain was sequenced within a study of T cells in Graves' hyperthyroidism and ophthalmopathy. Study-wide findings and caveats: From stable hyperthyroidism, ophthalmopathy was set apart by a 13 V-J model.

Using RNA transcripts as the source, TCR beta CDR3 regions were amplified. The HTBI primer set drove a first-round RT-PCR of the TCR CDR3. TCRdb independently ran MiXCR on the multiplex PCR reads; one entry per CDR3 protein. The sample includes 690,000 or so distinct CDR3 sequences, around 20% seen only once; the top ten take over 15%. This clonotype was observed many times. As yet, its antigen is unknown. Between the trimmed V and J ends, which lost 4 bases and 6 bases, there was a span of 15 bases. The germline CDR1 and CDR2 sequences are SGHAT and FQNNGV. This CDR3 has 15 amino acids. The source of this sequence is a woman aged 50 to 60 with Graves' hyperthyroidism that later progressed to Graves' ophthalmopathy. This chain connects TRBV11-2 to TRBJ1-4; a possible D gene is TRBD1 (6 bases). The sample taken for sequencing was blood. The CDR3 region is CASSSPRAGDEKLFF. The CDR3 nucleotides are TGTGCCAGCAGCTCCCCCCGGGCAGGGGATGAAAAACTGTTTTTT.